This T cell receptor (beta chain) was sequenced in a study of OX40 agonist ivuxolimab in advanced cancers. Looked up from germline, CDR1 is WSHSY and CDR2 is SAAADI. The trim removed 10 bases at V and 7 bases at J, leaving 6 bases unmatched. CDR3 size: 12 residues. Libraries were prepared by immunoSEQ multiplex PCR; TCRdb keeps only in-frame clonotypes and omits some of them. The sample yields tens of thousands of clones, 85% to 90% seen once. This clonotype originated in an adult with an advanced solid tumor such as melanoma, head and neck, liver or kidney cancer. V and J are TRBV10-2 and TRBJ2-2; 7 nucleotides line up with TRBD1. The sample consisted of CD4+ or CD8+ T cells sorted from blood, taken in a trial of the OX40 agonist ivuxolimab. This chain's CDR3 is CATLQGSGELFF. The CDR3, as DNA: TGCGCCACCCTACAGGGGAGCGGGGAGCTGTTTTTT.